Following are 9 T cell receptor beta chains from one sample sequenced in a study of T cells after yellow fever vaccination. TCRdb re-analysed the 5' RACE reads in MiXCR, keeping a single row per CDR3 protein. The sample lists about 350,000 distinct CDR3 sequences; roughly 8.4% were seen once. The sequencing here drew on PBMCs, taken roughly 47 days after the first yellow fever vaccination. The receptor source for this set is a man younger than 35 who received the YFV17D yellow fever vaccine.

The table lists this clonotype with many counts. The chain employs TRBV12-3 or TRBV12-4 and TRBJ2-5, with TRBD2 identical over 14 bases. The V and J ends lost 5 bases and 11 bases, in that order; junction bases with no gene match: 4. CDR3 length equals 13 residues. DNA for the CDR3: TGTGCCAGCAGTCCGGGACTAGCGGGGGTACAGTACTTC. Translated, it gives CASSPGLAGVQYF.

This clonotype was counted between two and nine times. CDR3 residues: CAARSGGHSSYNEQFF. CDR3 DNA sequence: TGTGCCGCGAGAAGCGGGGGGCACAGCTCCTACAATGAGCAGTTCTTC. The chain couples TRBV28 to TRBJ2-1; TRBD2 matches at 9 bases. V lost 11 bases, J lost 0 bases, and 11 bases stayed unmatched. The CDR3 has 16 residues. The germline gives CDR1 MDHEN, CDR2 SYDVKM. Filled out from reference TRBV28 and TRBJ2-1, the complete variable domain reads DVKVTQSSRYLVKRTGEKVFLECVQDMDHENMFWYRQDPGLGLRLIYFSYDVKMKEKGDIPEGYSVSREKKERFSLILESASTNQTSMYLCAARSGGHSSYNEQFFGPGTRLTVL.

This clonotype came up a few times. The gene calls are TRBV20-1 and TRBJ2-5; 14 bases align to TRBD2. Germline assignment: CDR1 DFQATT and CDR2 SNEGSKA (reference sequence). CDR3 size: 17 residues. V was clipped by 3 bases and J by 6 bases; unmatched bases: 12. Written as DNA, the CDR3 is TGCAGTGCTAGCCGCGAGACTAGCGGGGGGGCGTGGAAGACCCAGTACTTC. This codes for CSASRETSGGAWKTQYF.

There are a few counts of this clonotype. The chain carries TRBV6-5 and TRBJ1-1; D is unresolved. V lost 4 bases, J lost 2 bases, and 17 bases lay in between. The CDR3 length is 16 residues. Germline CDR1 MNHEY, CDR2 SVGAGI. As DNA, the CDR3 is TGTGCCAGCAGTTCCAGGAGGTTCCAAGGAAACACTGAAGCTTTCTTT. Protein sequence: CASSSRRFQGNTEAFF.

This rearrangement joins TRBV7-3 to TRBJ2-1, with D perhaps TRBD1 or TRBD2 (6 bases each). Germline CDR1 SGHTA, CDR2 FQGTGA. The CDR3 is 14 amino acids. Trimming cost V 6 bases and J 7 bases, with 16 bases left between them. Here the CDR3 reads CASRGAGTGNEQFF. CDR3 DNA sequence: TGTGCCAGCAGGGGGGCGGGAACGGGGAATGAGCAGTTCTTC.

The rearrangement uses TRBV5-5 and TRBJ1-1; D is perhaps TRBD1 (6 bases). Per germline, CDR1 SGHKS and CDR2 YYEKEE (reference sequence). V was pared by 1 base and J by 1 base, with 11 bases between. The CDR3 is 15 residues long. The CDR3 sequence: CASSLLGARNTEAFF. CDR3 coding DNA: TGTGCCAGCAGCTTGTTGGGGGCAAGGAACACTGAAGCTTTCTTT.

This clonotype was observed a few times. The chain combines TRBV5-5 with TRBJ2-3; D possibly corresponds to TRBD1 (6 bases). V lost 4 bases and J 6 bases, leaving 15 bases between the germline ends. Germline V lookup: CDR1 SGHKS, CDR2 YYEKEE (reference sequence). The CDR3 is 14 amino acids. As DNA, the CDR3 is TGTGCCAGCAGCGCCACAGGGCCTAGGGATACGCAGTATTTT. This sequence encodes CASSATGPRDTQYF.

The chain carries TRBV18 and TRBJ2-1; D might be TRBD1 or TRBD2, each matching 5 bases. The V end was cut by 3 bases, the J end by 8 bases, with 17 bases between. Germline CDR1 is KGHSH and CDR2 is LQKENI. The CDR3 consists of 15 residues. CDR3 in amino acids: CASSPTGTPGHEQFF. The CDR3 DNA is TGTGCCAGCTCACCTACCGGGACCCCAGGTCATGAGCAGTTCTTC.

This chain connects TRBV6-1 to TRBJ1-1, with D unclear. The CDR3 extends over 11 amino acids. The V end was cut by 6 bases, the J end by 4 bases, with 6 bases between. Germline-derived CDR1 and CDR2 are MNHNS and SASEGT. CDR3: CASRTATEAFF. DNA for the CDR3: TGTGCCAGCAGAACAGCCACTGAAGCTTTCTTT.